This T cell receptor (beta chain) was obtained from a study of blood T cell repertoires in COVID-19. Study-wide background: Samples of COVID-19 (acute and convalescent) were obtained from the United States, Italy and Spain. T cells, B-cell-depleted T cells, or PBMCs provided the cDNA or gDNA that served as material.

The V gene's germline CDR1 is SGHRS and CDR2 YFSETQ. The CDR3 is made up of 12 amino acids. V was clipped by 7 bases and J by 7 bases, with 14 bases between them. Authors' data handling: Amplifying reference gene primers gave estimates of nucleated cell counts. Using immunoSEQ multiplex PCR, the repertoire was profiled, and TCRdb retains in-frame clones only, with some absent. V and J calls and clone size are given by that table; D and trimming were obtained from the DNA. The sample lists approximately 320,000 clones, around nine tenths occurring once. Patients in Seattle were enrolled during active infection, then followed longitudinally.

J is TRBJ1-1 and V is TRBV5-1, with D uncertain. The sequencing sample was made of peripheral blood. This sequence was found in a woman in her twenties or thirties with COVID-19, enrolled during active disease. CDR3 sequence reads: CASGREFDEAFF. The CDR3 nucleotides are TGCGCCAGCGGAAGGGAGTTTGATGAAGCTTTCTTT.